These 30 T cell receptor beta chains were sequenced from one sample in a study of tumor and adjacent non-tumor tissue in lung cancer (dated by TCRdb to the late 2010s). Preparation of the library involved multiplex PCR. TCRdb shows the sequencer as Illumina HiSeq 2500. TCRbeta libraries were constructed through three rounds of nested PCR with primers (Table S4) according to protocols modified from ARM-PCR. The raw public data were reprocessed by TCRdb itself: fastp quality trimming at Q25, MiXCR clonotype calling, in-frame beta chains only. Every distinct CDR3 protein forms one entry, paired with its most common genes and DNA. This sample holds 120,000 or so distinct CDR3 sequences; 55% to 75% were observed only once. The ten largest clones add up to 9.5% to 15% of the sample. RNA was isolated from bulk unsorted tissue, and RNA quality was assessed with a NanoDrop ND-1000 and an Agilent 2100. The sample comprised lung tumor tissue. These receptors originate from a man younger than 45 with non-small cell lung cancer.

This clonotype was picked up a small number of times. The chain carries TRBV20-1 and TRBJ2-2; TRBD2 aligns across 8 bases. CDR3 length: 17 residues. J was trimmed by 7 bases and V by 0 bases; bases with no gene match: 13. The V gene's germline CDR1 is DFQATT and CDR2 SNEGSKA (reference sequence). The CDR3 reads CSARDDVRGGRIGELFF. CDR3 in DNA: TGCAGTGCTAGAGATGACGTACGGGGGGGCCGGATCGGGGAGCTGTTTTTT.

This clonotype has only a few counts. As the CDR3 is not closed by the conserved phenylalanine or tryptophan, this likely results from a read error. The chain combines TRBV6-2 or TRBV6-3 with TRBJ1-5; TRBD1 matches at 11 bases. The CDR3 sequence is 14 residues long. CDR1 is MNHEY and CDR2 is SVGEGT in the germline V gene. CDR3 nucleotides: TGTGTCAGCAGTTCGGGACAGGGGGTACAGCCCCAGCATTTA. Its protein product is CVSSSGQGVQPQHL.

Turning to this clonotype: At one end, the junction sequence differs from germline, possibly due to a read error. The genes are TRBV5-4 and TRBJ2-3; the match to TRBD1 covers 8 bases. Germline V gene data show CDR1 as SGHNT and CDR2 as YYREEE (reference sequence). CDR3 length: 14 amino acids. The CDR3 DNA reads TGTGCCAGCAGCTGGTCAGGGGGCACAGATACGCAATATTTT. Residues: CASSWSGGTDTQYF.

This clonotype was seen ten or more times. The chain carries TRBV6-5 and TRBJ1-2, with 10 bases matching TRBD1. V dropped 5 bases and J dropped 8; count of bases not matched to a gene: 8. Germline V gene lookup returns CDR1 MNHEY and CDR2 SVGAGI. The CDR3 has 14 residues. CDR3 nucleotides: TGTGCCAGCAGTCCCCCCGGGACAGGGGACGGCTACACCTTC. As protein: CASSPPGTGDGYTF.

Notes on this clonotype: Since a much larger clone is just one base distant, this may be a read error. The J gene is TRBJ2-6, the V gene TRBV6-5; tentative D call: TRBD2 (5 bases). Germline-derived CDR1 and CDR2 are MNHEY and SVGAGI. This CDR3 is 17 amino acids long. The CDR3 reads CASTTSGATSVSNLLTF. CDR3 nucleotide sequence: TGTGCCAGCACCACCAGCGGCGCAACTTCTGTTTCCAACCTCCTGACTTTC.

Concerning this clonotype: At one boundary the junction diverges from the germline segment, which might be a read error. This sequence joins TRBV6-5 and TRBJ2-7; no reliable D call. The CDR3 has 16 amino acids. From germline, CDR1 is MNHEY and CDR2 SVGAGI. CDR3 DNA sequence: TGTACCAGCAATTATGGCAGTAGCTTGAGCTCCTACGAGCAGTACTTC. Protein sequence: CTSNYGSSLSSYEQYF.

V and J are TRBV12-3 or TRBV12-4 and TRBJ2-7; D unresolved. Trimming shortened V by 5 bases and J by 7 bases, and 18 bases separated the two germline ends. This CDR3 spans 14 amino acids. The DNA for the CDR3 is TGTGCCAGCAGTATGGGTCTGCCCCCATATGAGCAGTACTTC. It translates to CASSMGLPPYEQYF.

To note about this clonotype: Possible read error: a much larger clone is one base away. The chain is built from TRBV20-1 and TRBJ1-2; 7 bases align to TRBD1. The germline gives CDR1 DFQATT, CDR2 SNEGSKA (reference sequence). V was clipped by 0 bases and J by 13 bases; unmatched bases: 11. This CDR3 has 13 residues. The CDR3 coding sequence is TGCAGTGCTAGAGATTATACGACAGGGTCCTGCACCTTC. As protein: CSARDYTTGSCTF.

This clonotype was observed at least ten times. CDR3 loop: CASTGWTSGGWDTQYF. CDR3 DNA: TGTGCCAGCACCGGGTGGACTAGCGGGGGATGGGATACGCAGTATTTT. The chain combines TRBV6-2 or TRBV6-3 with TRBJ2-3; 13 bases map to TRBD2. From germline, CDR1 is MNHEY and CDR2 SVGEGT. V dropped 7 bases and J dropped 6; count of bases not matched to a gene: 10. This CDR3 is built from 16 residues.

About this clonotype itself: A clone one base away is much larger, so this may be a read error. The chain uses TRBV20-1 and TRBJ1-2; perhaps TRBD1 as D (5 bases). This CDR3 has 12 residues. Germline V gives CDR1 DFQATT, CDR2 SNEGSKA (reference sequence). The CDR3 nucleotides are TGCATCGCCAGGGATTCGGACTATGGCTACACCTTC. Translating gives CIARDSDYGYTF.

For this clonotype: A read error may produce the germline difference seen at one junction end. The chain joins TRBV20-1 to TRBJ1-2; 8 bases agree with TRBD1. Germline V gene data show CDR1 as DFQATT and CDR2 as SNEGSKA (reference sequence). The CDR3 consists of 17 residues. CDR3 residues: CTARVVSGQGANYVYTF. CDR3 nucleotide sequence: TGCACTGCTAGGGTCGTGTCTGGACAGGGAGCTAACTATGTCTACACCTTC.

This clonotype was counted a single time. The rearrangement joins TRBV12-3 or TRBV12-4 to TRBJ2-1; unclear D gene. Trimming took 6 bases from V and 1 from J, leaving 16 bases between them. This CDR3 comprises 16 residues. As DNA, the CDR3 is TGTGCCAGCAGGCCCTCACTAACTATGTCCTACAATGAGCAGTTCTTC. Residues: CASRPSLTMSYNEQFF.

Concerning this clonotype itself: This may be a read error: a much more frequent sequence differs by one nucleotide. The chain links TRBV12-3 or TRBV12-4 to TRBJ2-1; 7 bases match TRBD2. V lost 4 bases and J lost 4; bases outside the gene matches: 7. CDR3 length equals 15 residues. CDR3 in DNA: TGTGCCAGCAGTTCCGTGACTAGCTTTTACAATGAGCAGTTCTTC. Protein sequence: CASSSVTSFYNEQFF.

This clonotype appeared many times. The chain is built from TRBV5-4 and TRBJ2-1, with D perhaps being TRBD1 or TRBD2 (5 bases each). Germline assignment: CDR1 SGHNT and CDR2 YYREEE (reference sequence). The CDR3 has 15 amino acids. Trimming shortened V by 1 base and J by 4 bases, and 12 bases separated the two germline ends. CDR3 sequence: CASSLSRGEYNEQFF. CDR3 sequence (DNA): TGTGCCAGCAGCTTGTCAAGAGGGGAATACAATGAGCAGTTCTTC.

In regard to this clonotype: A much larger clone differs from this one at a single base, so this may be a read error. The gene calls are TRBV20-1 and TRBJ1-2, with D tentatively TRBD1 (5 bases). Germline V gene lookup returns CDR1 DFQATT and CDR2 SNEGSKA (reference sequence). The CDR3 loop spans 14 amino acids. The CDR3 here is CSAFQMGGDYGHTF. CDR3 DNA: TGCAGTGCCTTTCAAATGGGAGGGGACTATGGCCACACCTTC.

The V call is TRBV29-1, the J call TRBJ2-5; TRBD1 is a possible D gene (5 bases). The CDR3 has 11 amino acids. Trimming took 5 bases from V and 9 from J, leaving 13 bases between them. CDR1 and CDR2 from the germline V gene are SQVTM and ANQGSEA. CDR3 region: CSVRVEGAQYF. CDR3 in DNA: TGCAGCGTTAGGGTGGAAGGGGCCCAGTACTTC.

The chain joins TRBV6-1 to TRBJ2-7; TRBD1 matches at 9 bases. The germline CDR1 and CDR2 sequences are MNHNS and SASEGT. Unmatched junction bases numbered 3, after V lost 3 bases and J lost 0 bases. The CDR3 extends over 15 amino acids. The CDR3 DNA reads TGTGCCAGCAGTGATCGACAGGGGGGCTCCTACGAGCAGTACTTC. Protein: CASSDRQGGSYEQYF.

Points on this clonotype: A read error may produce the germline difference seen at one junction end. This chain uses TRBV20-1 with TRBJ1-1, with a possible D match to TRBD1 (6 bases). CDR1 is DFQATT, CDR2 SNEGSKA, per germline (reference sequence). The length of the CDR3 is 14 residues. The CDR3 loop reads CNALPTGGDTEAFF. The CDR3 DNA sequence: TGCAATGCTCTCCCGACAGGAGGCGACACTGAAGCTTTCTTT.

The rearrangement joins TRBV11-3 to TRBJ2-5; possibly TRBD2 for D (5 bases). Germline V lookup: CDR1 SGHNT, CDR2 YENEEA. CDR3 length equals 14 residues. V dropped 4 bases and J dropped 4 bases, with 13 bases sitting between them. CDR3 in DNA: TGTGCCAGCAGCTCCAGCGCGGGTGCAGAGACCCAGTACTTC. It translates to CASSSSAGAETQYF.

A remark on this clonotype: At one end, the junction sequence differs from germline, possibly due to a read error. In DNA, the CDR3 is TGTGCCAGTAGCTCGCCCGGCTCCCCCCCATACAAAGAGCAGTTCTTC. It specifies CASSSPGSPPYKEQFF. The chain links TRBV11-2 to TRBJ2-1; D gene uncertain. Germline V gene data show CDR1 as SGHAT and CDR2 as FQNNGV. There are 16 residues in the CDR3.

As regards this clonotype: This may stem from a read error, because a much larger clone lies one nucleotide away. The CDR3: CASSHVDKGVGYTF. Written as DNA, the CDR3 is TGCGCCAGCAGCCATGTGGACAAGGGCGTTGGCTACACCTTC. V and J are TRBV4-3 and TRBJ1-2; a weak D match, TRBD1 (5 bases). This CDR3 has 14 residues. The germline CDR1 and CDR2 sequences are LGHNA and YSLEER. V was clipped by 3 bases and J by 7 bases, with 15 bases between them.

This clonotype was detected ten times or more. V gene TRBV4-3 combines with J gene TRBJ1-5; maybe TRBD1 (5 bases). Germline assignment: CDR1 LGHNA and CDR2 YSLEER. V was cut by 4 bases and J by 11 bases, with 18 bases left in between. CDR3 size: 14 residues. The CDR3 loop reads CASSREVQANTQHF. CDR3 coding DNA: TGCGCCAGCAGCCGAGAAGTACAGGCGAATACCCAGCATTTT.

Of note for this clonotype: Mismatch with germline at one junction end may stem from a read error. The chain combines TRBV28 with TRBJ2-2; D might be TRBD1 (6 bases). This CDR3 has 15 amino acids. Germline CDR1 MDHEN, CDR2 SYDVKM. DNA for the CDR3: TGTGCCAGCTGGGAGAACAGGGCGAACAACGGGGAGCTGTTTTTT. This codes for CASWENRANNGELFF.

Concerning this clonotype: A clone one base away is much larger, so this may be a read error. The chain has TRBV6-2 or TRBV6-3 and TRBJ2-5; no definite D call. Germline values: CDR1 MNHEY, CDR2 SVGEGT. The CDR3 sequence is 12 residues long. CDR3: CVSSEKLETQYF. DNA for the CDR3: TGTGTCAGCAGTGAAAAGCTGGAGACCCAGTACTTC.

V gene TRBV7-9 combines with J gene TRBJ2-5; D gene ambiguous. Trimming left V 5 bases short and J 5 bases short, with 12 bases between. CDR1 and CDR2 (germline): SEHNR, FQNEAQ (reference sequence). This CDR3 comprises 13 residues. The CDR3 here is CASSPREVETQYF. As DNA, the CDR3 is TGTGCCAGCAGCCCCCGCGAAGTGGAGACCCAGTACTTC.

Points on this clonotype: Since a much larger clone is just one base distant, this may be a read error. This sequence joins TRBV6-2 or TRBV6-3 and TRBJ2-7; 10 nucleotides match TRBD2. The CDR3 contains 15 residues. CDR1 and CDR2 from the germline V gene are MNHEY and SVGEGT. With 2 bases clipped from V and 3 bases from J, the junction kept 4 bases outside the gene matches. The CDR3 is CASSYHQRGGYEQYF. As DNA, the CDR3 is TGTGCCAGCAGTTACCACCAGCGGGGGGGCTACGAGCAGTACTTC.

The sample holds many counts of this clonotype. The gene calls are TRBV20-1 and TRBJ2-1; perhaps D is TRBD1 or TRBD2 (6 bases each). Deletions cut 1 base from V and 2 bases from J, with 9 bases between. This CDR3 has 14 amino acids. CDR1 and CDR2 from the germline V gene are DFQATT and SNEGSKA (reference sequence). For the CDR3, the DNA is TGCAGTGCTAGAGTGGGGGGCCCCTACAATGAGCAGTTCTTC. This gives the protein CSARVGGPYNEQFF.

Note on this clonotype: With a much larger clone just one base away, this may be a read error. This chain joins TRBV6-5 and TRBJ1-5; D is unclear. Looked up from germline, CDR1 is MNHEY and CDR2 is SVGAGI. The CDR3 is made up of 14 amino acids. V lost 5 bases and J lost 2, with 10 bases in between. The CDR3 region is CASSGKVGNQPQHF. The CDR3, as DNA: TGTGCCAGCAGTGGGAAGGTAGGCAATCAGCCCCAGCATTTT.

The gene calls are TRBV29-1 and TRBJ1-4; unclear D gene. Germline V gene lookup returns CDR1 SQVTM and CDR2 ANQGSEA. The CDR3 length is 12 residues. Trimming stripped 5 bases from V and 7 bases from J, with 11 bases between. For the CDR3, the DNA is TGCAGCGTTACGACCAATAGTGAAAAACTGTTTTTT. It encodes CSVTTNSEKLFF.

This chain links TRBV6-1 with TRBJ2-7; 12 positions agree with TRBD2. Trimming took 5 bases from V and 1 from J; bases not matched to a gene: 0. Germline CDR1 is MNHNS and CDR2 is SASEGT. There are 14 residues in the CDR3. The CDR3 DNA follows: TGTGCCAGCAGTCTAGCGGGAGGGTCCTACGAGCAGTACTTC. Translated: CASSLAGGSYEQYF.